The entry below gives a single T cell receptor beta chain sequence along with its context. Its matching antigen is unknown. Trimming took 0 bases from V and 5 from J, leaving 7 bases between them. The CDR3 length is 13 residues. Germline values: CDR1 LGHNA, CDR2 YSLEER. Corrective heart surgery yielded resections, and these provided the thymus tissue. The donors were infants in Finland with congenital heart defects, otherwise immunologically healthy. The data were obtained in a study of human thymus T cells. Profiled with immunoSEQ multiplex PCR; TCRdb holds only in-frame clones, not every one. The table records roughly 130,000 clones, around 94% of them present only once. Broader study findings: Related research has reported that thymic repertoires overlap highly among unrelated individuals. In thymic and blood repertoires alike, V and J usage looked biased.

This chain connects TRBV4-3 to TRBJ2-5; D unresolved. Sequenced material: thymus tissue. This sequence was found in a boy younger than two with a congenital heart defect but otherwise immunologically healthy. CDR3 sequence (DNA): TGCGCCAGCAGCCAAGAGTTCGGGGAGACCCAGTACTTC. Amino acids: CASSQEFGETQYF.